Presented here are 5 T cell receptor beta chains from one specimen sequenced in a study of blood T cell repertoires in COVID-19. Here immunoSEQ multiplex PCR was the method, and the copy in TCRdb shows in-frame clones only, minus some. The sample contains about 440,000 clones, around nine tenths of which appear only once. The specimen sequenced was peripheral blood. These receptors were collected from a woman between 25 and 40 years old with acute or convalescent COVID-19.

The V gene is TRBV27, the J gene TRBJ1-4, with D possibly matching TRBD1 (5 bases). CDR3 length: 14 amino acids. Germline CDR1 is MNHEY and CDR2 is SMNVEV (reference sequence). V dropped 5 bases and J dropped 6 bases, with 13 bases sitting between them. The CDR3 here is CASSISGIHEKLFF. The CDR3 bases are TGTGCCAGCAGTATCTCAGGGATTCATGAAAAACTGTTTTTT.

V gene TRBV10-1 combines with J gene TRBJ1-3, with a weak D call TRBD1 (6 bases). Germline assignment: CDR1 WNHNN and CDR2 SYGVQD (reference sequence). V was shortened by 6 bases and J by 0 bases, with 27 bases between the two germline ends. The CDR3 has 20 residues. CDR3 nucleotides: TGCGCCAGCAGCTCCACCCGACCGGACAGCAGGGAATTCTCTGGAAACACCATATATTTT. Encoded protein: CASSSTRPDSREFSGNTIYF.

The chain recombines TRBV9 with TRBJ2-3, with TRBD1 matching over 9 bases. The ends lost 2 bases at V and 4 bases at J; junction bases unmatched: 14. Germline CDR1 SGDLS, CDR2 YYNGEE. The CDR3 has 18 residues. CDR3 sequence: CASSVSELRDRVADTQYF. CDR3 in DNA: TGTGCCAGCAGCGTCTCCGAACTGCGGGACAGGGTCGCAGATACGCAGTATTTT.

The chain recombines TRBV6-5 with TRBJ2-7, with D perhaps matching TRBD1 (6 bases). There are 12 residues in the CDR3. The germline CDR1 and CDR2 sequences are MNHEY and SVGAGI. V lost 7 bases to trimming and J lost 3 bases, with 10 bases between them. The CDR3 DNA reads TGTGCCAGCAAGGGGACACTCTACGAGCAGTACTTC. It specifies CASKGTLYEQYF.

J is TRBJ1-2 and V is TRBV20-1, with D unresolved. Germline V gives CDR1 DFQATT, CDR2 SNEGSKA (reference sequence). This CDR3 region has 11 residues. V dropped 6 bases and J dropped 4 bases, with 9 bases sitting between them. CDR3 protein: CSALKAYGYTF. The CDR3 DNA sequence: TGCAGTGCCCTAAAAGCCTATGGCTACACCTTC.